Here is one T cell receptor (beta chain) with its context. This CDR3 has 14 amino acids. Trimming shortened V by 7 bases and J by 7 bases, and 17 bases separated the two germline ends. In germline, CDR1 is LNHDA, CDR2 SQIVND (reference sequence). The data stem from a study of T cell responses to AZD1222 COVID-19 vaccine. Profiled with immunoSEQ multiplex PCR; TCRdb holds only in-frame clones, not every one. This table holds 150,000 to 200,000 clones, around 92% found once. The source was peripheral blood, collected on day 0 of AZD1222 vaccination. The receptor was isolated from an adult in good health. V usage is TRBV19 and J usage is TRBJ2-4; possible D gene TRBD2, 7 bases. The CDR3 DNA sequence: TGTGCCAGTACCGCGGGGGCAGTGTGGAACATTCAGTACTTC. It is translated as CASTAGAVWNIQYF.